This TCR beta chain comes out of a study of blood T cell repertoires in COVID-19. At the level of the study: Material from acute and convalescent COVID-19 was sourced from the United States, Italy and Spain.

As handled by the study authors: Amplified reference gene primers provided the basis for estimating nucleated cell counts. The repertoire was sequenced with immunoSEQ multiplex PCR; TCRdb's copy has only in-frame clones and lacks some. V and J calls and clone size are copied from that table; D and trimming were computed from the DNA. This table has approximately 260,000 clones, around 91% appearing once. The Seattle patients joined while their infection was active and were tracked longitudinally afterward. Germline CDR1 is SGHDT and CDR2 is YYEEEE. The CDR3 sequence is 17 residues long. V shed 0 bases, J shed 6 bases, and the junction held 10 bases outside the gene matches.

V and J are TRBV5-6 and TRBJ2-1, with 9 bases lining up with TRBD2. The receptor was derived from a woman aged 55-70 years with COVID-19, enrolled during active disease. The source material was peripheral blood. The DNA of the CDR3 is TGTGCCAGCAGCTTGGCGGGACTTGGCGGGGGGGTCAATGAGCAGTTCTTC. Its protein product is CASSLAGLGGGVNEQFF.